One sample yielded the 14 T cell receptor beta chains listed below, sequenced in a study of T cells after yellow fever vaccination. Each CDR3 protein gets one entry after TCRdb re-called the 5' RACE reads with MiXCR. The sample consists of about 630,000 distinct CDR3 sequences, around an eighth of them appearing once. The sample was PBMCs, taken on the day of the yellow fever booster vaccination. All receptors derive from a young man who received the YFV17D yellow fever vaccine.

There are a few counts of this clonotype. This chain connects TRBV12-3 or TRBV12-4 to TRBJ2-3, with D tentatively TRBD2 (5 bases). Trimming shortened V by 4 bases and J by 1 base, and 12 bases separated the two germline ends. The length of the CDR3 is 15 residues. The CDR3 loop reads CASSSNGLGTDTQYF. The CDR3 DNA sequence: TGTGCCAGCAGTTCCAACGGACTGGGCACAGATACGCAGTATTTT.

The J gene is TRBJ2-3, the V gene TRBV20-1; 9 nucleotides align to TRBD2. V lost 4 bases and J lost 1; bases outside the gene matches: 6. Germline values: CDR1 DFQATT, CDR2 SNEGSKA (reference sequence). The CDR3 runs 15 residues. The CDR3 bases are TGCAGTGCTAACGTAGGCGGGAGGGGCACAGATACGCAGTATTTT. It yields the protein CSANVGGRGTDTQYF.

This chain joins TRBV2 and TRBJ2-6; D may be TRBD1 (5 bases). V dropped 8 bases and J dropped 3 bases, with 11 bases sitting between them. This CDR3 comprises 14 residues. The V gene's germline CDR1 is SNHLY and CDR2 FYNNEI. Written as DNA, the CDR3 is TGTGCCAGCGGGCAGGGTGGTGGGGCCAACGTCCTGACTTTC. Residues: CASGQGGGANVLTF.

In its sample, this clonotype was seen a few times. This chain connects TRBV29-1 to TRBJ2-3; D gene ambiguous. V was trimmed by 3 bases and J by 1 base, leaving 11 bases between them. Germline assignment: CDR1 SQVTM and CDR2 ANQGSEA. The CDR3 consists of 14 residues. In nucleotides, the CDR3 is TGCAGCGTTGATCGGACCCTGGGCACAGATACGCAGTATTTT. This translates into CSVDRTLGTDTQYF.

This clonotype was picked up a small number of times. The chain has TRBV20-1 and TRBJ2-1; TRBD2 matches at 11 bases. This CDR3 has 17 amino acids. V lost 5 bases to trimming and J lost 6 bases; unmatched junction nucleotides: 15. Germline V gene data show CDR1 as DFQATT and CDR2 as SNEGSKA (reference sequence). The CDR3 loop is CSAPDFQTSGKGNEQFF. In DNA, the CDR3 is TGCAGTGCTCCAGACTTTCAGACTAGCGGGAAGGGCAATGAGCAGTTCTTC.

CDR3 DNA sequence: TGTGCCAGCAGTTTTGGTGCGGGAGGGGATACGCAGTATTTT. It is translated as CASSFGAGGDTQYF. This chain joins TRBV12-3 or TRBV12-4 and TRBJ2-3; TRBD2 matches 9 bases. The CDR3 extends over 14 amino acids. Trimming at V came to 3 bases and at J to 6 bases, leaving 4 bases not matched to a gene.

The CDR3 nucleotides read TGTGCCTGGAGTAGAGGACTATCCTACTCCTACAATGAGCAGTTCTTC. Its protein product is CAWSRGLSYSYNEQFF. The chain couples TRBV30 to TRBJ2-1; a possible D gene is TRBD2 (6 bases). V was trimmed by 2 bases and J by 0 bases, leaving 14 bases between them. CDR3 size: 16 residues. Germline V gene sequence: CDR1 GTSNPN, CDR2 SVGIG (reference sequence). The whole variable domain, filled in from reference TRBV30 and TRBJ2-1, reads SQTIHQWPATLVQPVGSPLSLECTVEGTSNPNLYWYRQAAGRGLQLLFYSVGIGQISSEVPQNLSASRPQDRQFILSSKKLLLSDSGFYLCAWSRGLSYSYNEQFFGPGTRLTVL.

The V and J genes are TRBV2 and TRBJ2-5, with 9 bases identical to TRBD2. Germline CDR1 reads SNHLY; CDR2 reads FYNNEI. This CDR3 contains 17 residues. V was pared by 4 bases and J by 2 bases, with 11 bases of the junction left unmatched. CDR3 loop: CASSGGGRAGRQETQYF. The DNA for the CDR3 is TGTGCCAGCAGTGGTGGCGGGAGGGCCGGGAGACAAGAGACCCAGTACTTC.

This clonotype was detected many times. The chain is built from TRBV7-9 and TRBJ2-4; D may be TRBD2 (6 bases). V was trimmed by 0 bases and J by 3 bases, leaving 12 bases between them. CDR3 length: 16 amino acids. Germline V gene data show CDR1 as SEHNR and CDR2 as FQNEAQ (reference sequence). The CDR3 coding sequence is TGTGCCAGCAGCTTAGCGGGAGGCCGGGGCAAAAACATTCAGTACTTC. Its protein is CASSLAGGRGKNIQYF. Complete variable domain (other parts from reference TRBV7-9 and TRBJ2-4): DTGVSQNPRHKITKRGQNVTFRCDPISEHNRLYWYRQTLGQGPEFLTYFQNEAQLEKSRLLSDRFSAERPKGSFSTLEIQRTEQGDSAMYLCASSLAGGRGKNIQYFGAGTRLSVL.

In its sample, this clonotype was seen a few times. The chain couples TRBV18 to TRBJ2-1; no clear D. Germline V gene data show CDR1 as KGHSH and CDR2 as LQKENI. Between the trimmed V and J ends, which lost 3 bases and 8 bases, there was a span of 11 bases. The CDR3 is 13 residues long. CDR3 nucleotides: TGTGCCAGCTCACCGCCTGATGGGGATGAGCAGTTCTTC. This translates into CASSPPDGDEQFF.

To note about this clonotype: One junction end disagrees with the germline gene, perhaps due to a read error. The V and J genes are TRBV6-2 or TRBV6-3 and TRBJ2-7; D is uncertain. This CDR3 spans 13 amino acids. Germline CDR1 and CDR2: MNHEY and SVGEGT. CDR3 sequence reads: CASSYTSPSTYIF. CDR3 sequence (DNA): TGTGCCAGCAGTTATACATCCCCCTCGACTTACATCTTC.

The chain has TRBV5-1 and TRBJ2-3; TRBD2 matches at 8 bases. J was trimmed by 4 bases and V by 2 bases; bases with no gene match: 6. This CDR3 has 15 residues. CDR1 and CDR2 (germline): SGHRS, YFSETQ. CDR3 region: CASSFRAGAADTQYF. The CDR3 nucleotides are TGCGCCAGCAGCTTTAGAGCGGGAGCGGCAGATACGCAGTATTTT.

The V gene is TRBV20-1, the J gene TRBJ2-5, with a tentative D call TRBD2 (6 bases). The V and J ends lost 5 bases and 5 bases respectively, with 15 bases between them. This CDR3 is 13 amino acids long. Germline V gene lookup returns CDR1 DFQATT and CDR2 SNEGSKA (reference sequence). CDR3 DNA: TGCAGTGCTGCGCGGGACGGGCCGGAGACCCAGTACTTC. Its translation: CSAARDGPETQYF.

This clonotype was detected only a few times. The V call is TRBV6-6, the J call TRBJ1-1; 9 bases are shared with TRBD1. The trim removed 9 bases at V and 5 bases at J, leaving 7 bases unmatched. This CDR3 comprises 13 residues. The germline CDR1 and CDR2 sequences are MNHNY and SVGAGI (reference sequence). The CDR3 coding sequence is TGTGCCAGTCGGGACAGGGAGGGAACTGAAGCTTTCTTT. Amino acids: CASRDREGTEAFF.